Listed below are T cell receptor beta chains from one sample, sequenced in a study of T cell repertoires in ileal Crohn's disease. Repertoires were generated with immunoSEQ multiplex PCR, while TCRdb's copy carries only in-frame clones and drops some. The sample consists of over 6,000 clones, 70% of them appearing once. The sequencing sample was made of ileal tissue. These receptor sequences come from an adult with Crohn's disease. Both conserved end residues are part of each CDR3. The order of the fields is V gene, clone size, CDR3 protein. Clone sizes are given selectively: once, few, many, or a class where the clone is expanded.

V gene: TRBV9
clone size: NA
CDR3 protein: CASSVAGGPGETQYF

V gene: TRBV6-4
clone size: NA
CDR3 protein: CASSDSQGADTQYF

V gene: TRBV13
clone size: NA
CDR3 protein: CASSENREWYGYTF

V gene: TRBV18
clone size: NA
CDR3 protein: CASSPQRSNTEAFF

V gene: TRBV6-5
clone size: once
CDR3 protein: CASSYLNSNQPQHF

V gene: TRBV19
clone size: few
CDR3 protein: CASSRSDRPIYGYTF

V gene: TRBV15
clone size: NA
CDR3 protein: CATSDGAGSRQETQYF

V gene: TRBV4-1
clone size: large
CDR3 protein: CASSQDGYRGDNYGYTF

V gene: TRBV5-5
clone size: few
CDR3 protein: CASTRGAGYQETQYF

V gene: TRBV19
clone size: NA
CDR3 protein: CASSSGTGNTEAFF

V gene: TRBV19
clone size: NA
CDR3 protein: CASSTGGHVSNEQYF

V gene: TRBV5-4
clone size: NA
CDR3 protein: CASSWSQGSSYEQYF

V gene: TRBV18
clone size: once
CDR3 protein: CASSGQGSPEAFF

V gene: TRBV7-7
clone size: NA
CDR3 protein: CASSSQGTNEQYF

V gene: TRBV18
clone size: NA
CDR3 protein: CASSPGLAGVDNEQFF

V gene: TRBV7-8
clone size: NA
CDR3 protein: CASSYPRDSLSYEQYF

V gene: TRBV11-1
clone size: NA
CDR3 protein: CASSSGGFSYNEQFF

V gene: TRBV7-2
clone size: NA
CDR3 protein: CASSLFGKNNQPQHF

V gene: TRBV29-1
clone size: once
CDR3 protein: CSARGSGQGNNEQFF

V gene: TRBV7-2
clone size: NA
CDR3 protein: CASFLRITDTQYF

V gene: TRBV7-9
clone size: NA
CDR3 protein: CASSLGREAWGYTF

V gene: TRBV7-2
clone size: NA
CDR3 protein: CASMRGQGETQYF

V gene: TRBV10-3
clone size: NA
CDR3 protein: CAISDPGTQTYEQYF